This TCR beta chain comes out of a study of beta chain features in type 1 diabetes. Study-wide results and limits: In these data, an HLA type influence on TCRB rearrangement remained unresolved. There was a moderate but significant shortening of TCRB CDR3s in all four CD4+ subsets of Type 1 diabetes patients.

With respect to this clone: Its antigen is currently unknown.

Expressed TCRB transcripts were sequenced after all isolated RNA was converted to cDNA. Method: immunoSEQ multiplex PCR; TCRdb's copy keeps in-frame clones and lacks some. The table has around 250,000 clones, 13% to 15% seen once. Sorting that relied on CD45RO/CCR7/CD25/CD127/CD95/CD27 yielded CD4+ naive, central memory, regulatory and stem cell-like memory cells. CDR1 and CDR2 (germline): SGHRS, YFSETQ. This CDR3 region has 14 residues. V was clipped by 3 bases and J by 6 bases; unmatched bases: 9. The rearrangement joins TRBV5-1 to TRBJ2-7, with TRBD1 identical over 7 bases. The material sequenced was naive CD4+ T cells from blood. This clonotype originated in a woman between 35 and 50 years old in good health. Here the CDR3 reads CASSSDRALLEQYF. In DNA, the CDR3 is TGCGCCAGCAGCTCTGACAGGGCCTTACTCGAGCAGTACTTC. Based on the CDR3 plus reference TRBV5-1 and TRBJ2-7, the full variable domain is KAGVTQTPRYLIKTRGQQVTLSCSPISGHRSVSWYQQTPGQGLQFLFEYFSETQRNKGNFPGRFSGRQFSNSRSEMNVSTLELGDSALYLCASSSDRALLEQYFGPGTRLTVT.